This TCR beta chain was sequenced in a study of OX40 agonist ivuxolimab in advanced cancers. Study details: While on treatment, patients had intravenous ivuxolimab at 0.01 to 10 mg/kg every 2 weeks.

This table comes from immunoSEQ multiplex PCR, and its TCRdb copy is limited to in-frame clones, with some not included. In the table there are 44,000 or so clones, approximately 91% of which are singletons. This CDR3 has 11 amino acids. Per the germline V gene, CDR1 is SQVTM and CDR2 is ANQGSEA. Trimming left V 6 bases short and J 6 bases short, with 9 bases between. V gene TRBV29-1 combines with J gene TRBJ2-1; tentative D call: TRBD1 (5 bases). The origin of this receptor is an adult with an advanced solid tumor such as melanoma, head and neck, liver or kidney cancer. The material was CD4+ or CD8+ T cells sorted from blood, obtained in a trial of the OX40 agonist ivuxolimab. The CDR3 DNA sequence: TGCAGCGTCCCTGGGGCCAATGAGCAGTTCTTC. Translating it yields CSVPGANEQFF.